This T cell receptor (beta chain) was observed in a study of T cells expressing NK-cell markers. Whole-study findings and limits: The leading position in the CD3+CD56-NKG2C+ fraction of several donors also went to these clonotypes. In a handful of donors, dominant CD3+CD56+NKG2C+ clones formed about 1.0-7.5% of CD8+ cells.

With respect to this clonotype: Its antigen is as yet unknown.

Germline V gene sequence: CDR1 DFQATT, CDR2 SNEGSKA (reference sequence). This CDR3 is 15 amino acids long. UMI-tagged 5'RACE template switching yielded the TCR beta cDNA. TCRdb reanalyzed the 5' RACE reads and collapses them to one entry per CDR3 protein, without DNA. The sample data list some 500,000 distinct CDR3 sequences. This chain uses TRBV20-1 with TRBJ2-7; TCRdb designates TRBD2, a call that cannot be tested without DNA. This clonotype was sampled from a woman between 45 and 60 years old in good health. Sequencing used blood T cells: a sorted CD56 or NKG2C T cell subset, CD4+ or CD8+ T cells, or bulk PBMC T cells (not recorded which). CDR3 region: CSARSLAGGAYEQYF.